This T cell receptor beta chain was found in a study of shared clonotypes between healthy human individuals. In the study overall: Donors had three CD4 naive, three CD4 memory, two CD8 naive and one CD8 memory plate apiece. Broader study findings: In general, naive subsets displayed greater estimated richness than memory subsets did.

A remark on this clone: Its antigen remains unknown. The same CDR3 is also encoded by other DNA sequences in this sample.

Naivety among CD8 cells was defined by CD45RO negativity and positive CCR7 selection, thereby excluding terminally differentiated effector memory CD45RA+ cells. A 200 ng quantity of DNA, 30,000 to 35,000 T cell genomes, went into the sorted-subset replicate PCRs. Produced via immunoSEQ multiplex PCR; TCRdb's table is partial and in-frame only. This table holds roughly 2 million clones, over 85% found once. CDR1 MGHRA and CDR2 YSYEKL come from the germline V gene. V dropped 1 base and J dropped 3; count of bases not matched to a gene: 1. This CDR3 has 15 residues. The sample taken for sequencing was naive CD8+ T cells sorted from blood. The sequence was obtained from a man younger than 35 in good health. The rearrangement links TRBV4-1 to TRBJ2-7, with 12 bases matching TRBD2. The CDR3 sequence: CASSQALAGGYEQYF. DNA for the CDR3: TGCGCCAGCAGCCAAGCACTAGCGGGAGGCTACGAGCAGTACTTC.